This TCR beta chain is drawn from a study of T cell repertoires in cytomegalovirus infection. About the research overall: A matching HLA type, together with CMV infection, was signaled by public TCR beta signatures.

The ends were cut back, 7 bases at V and 1 base at J, with 19 bases in the middle. CDR1 is MNHNY, CDR2 SVGAGI, per germline (reference sequence). This CDR3 contains 16 residues. MiXCR, run by TCRdb on the reads, gives a single entry per CDR3 protein. The data contain fewer than 250,000 distinct CDR3 sequences, roughly 23% of them singletons. A remark on this clonotype: What it binds is unknown.

Study-wide results and limits: People with CMV and the relevant HLA were identified by cumulative public TCR beta family frequency. Dominating the ex vivo response were TCR beta clonotypes that were CMV-specific and HLA-C-restricted.

This chain links TRBV6-6 with TRBJ1-1; possible D gene TRBD1, 5 bases. Specimen: CD8+ T cells from PBMCs. This sequence was found in a human donor in good health (CMV status not recorded). Some clones in this sample may be carry-over from other donors' samples. The CDR3 is CASNQVLGRANTEAFF. The DNA for the CDR3 is TGTGCCAGCAATCAGGTTTTGGGACGGGCGAACACTGAAGCTTTCTTT.